The rows below give T cell receptor beta chains drawn from one sample of a study of response to subunit inactivated influenza vaccine. In TCRdb, the RT-PCR reads were re-called with MiXCR into one record per CDR3 protein. Of about 520,000 distinct CDR3 sequences in the sample, 25% were seen once. The specimen comprised CD4+ T cells sorted from PBMCs, sampled about 5 days after vaccination. The receptor source for this set is a man in his fifties who received an inactivated influenza vaccine. CDR3s include the opening cysteine and the closing phenylalanine or tryptophan. The order of the fields is D gene, J gene, clone size, V gene, CDR3 protein, CDR3 DNA. The D gene is left open where the match is weak. Clone sizes are given selectively: once, few, many, or a class where the clone is expanded.

- | TRBJ1-3 | few | TRBV5-6 | CASSLSRTALWNNIYF | TGTGCCAGCAGCTTGAGTAGGACAGCACTGTGGAACAACATATATTTT
- | TRBJ1-6 | - | TRBV28 | CASSAPRSSPLHF | TGTGCCAGCAGTGCTCCACGGAGTTCACCCCTCCACTTT
- | TRBJ2-7 | few | TRBV7-2 | CASSLVPGGEQYF | TGTGCCAGCAGCTTAGTACCAGGTGGCGAGCAGTACTTC
- | TRBJ1-5 | many | TRBV5-1 | CASSLGQANQPQHF | TGCGCCAGCAGCTTGGGACAAGCTAATCAGCCCCAGCATTTT
- | TRBJ1-5 | few | TRBV6-1 | CASRKTGSGSQPQHF | TGTGCCAGCAGAAAAACAGGGTCGGGGAGTCAGCCCCAGCATTTT
TRBD2 | TRBJ2-7 | - | TRBV6-2/TRBV6-3 | CASSYAAGGPYEQYF | TGTGCCAGCAGTTACGCAGCGGGAGGGCCCTACGAGCAGTACTTC
- | TRBJ2-7 | - | TRBV5-6 | CASSSLSLLGDEQYF | TGTGCCAGCAGCTCCCTCAGTCTCCTGGGTGACGAGCAGTACTTC
- | TRBJ1-6 | - | TRBV6-1 | CASSAAGLNSPLHF | TGTGCCAGCAGCGCCGCGGGCCTTAATTCACCCCTCCACTTT
- | TRBJ2-4 | - | TRBV11-2 | CASSFRGVAKNIQYF | TGTGCCAGCAGCTTTCGGGGAGTAGCCAAAAACATTCAGTACTTC
TRBD1 | TRBJ2-3 | few | TRBV7-9 | CASSLDRGISDTQYF | TGTGCCAGCAGCTTGGACAGGGGGATATCAGATACGCAGTATTTT
- | TRBJ2-1 | few | TRBV12-3/TRBV12-4 | CASSPVTWWGEQFF | TGTGCCAGCAGTCCTGTTACCTGGTGGGGTGAGCAGTTCTTC
TRBD1 | TRBJ2-7 | - | TRBV9 | CASSDRDSSYEQYF | TGTGCCAGCAGCGACCGGGACAGTTCCTACGAGCAGTACTTC
- | TRBJ1-6 | - | TRBV20-1 | CSTTRASGNSPLHF | TGCAGCACAACCAGGGCTTCAGGCAATTCACCCCTCCACTTT
TRBD1 | TRBJ2-3 | - | TRBV5-1 | CASSVGTGVRTDTQYF | TGCGCCAGCAGCGTCGGGACAGGGGTTAGGACAGATACGCAGTATTTT
- | TRBJ1-1 | - | TRBV14 | CASSQDLGQRAFF | TGTGCCAGCAGCCAAGATCTCGGGCAGAGGGCTTTCTTT
- | TRBJ1-1 | few | TRBV27 | CASSLLVSGTEAFF | TGTGCCAGCAGTTTATTGGTTTCGGGGACTGAAGCTTTCTTT
TRBD2 | TRBJ2-4 | few | TRBV4-2 | CASSPGGSGSYNIQYF | TGTGCCAGCAGCCCCGGCGGTAGCGGGAGTTACAACATTCAGTACTTC
TRBD1 | TRBJ2-5 | few | TRBV29-1 | CSARDRGWETQYF | TGCAGCGCCAGGGACAGGGGGTGGGAGACCCAGTACTTC
- | TRBJ2-7 | - | TRBV6-2/TRBV6-3 | CASSYLVEQYF | TGTGCCAGCAGTTACCTGGTCGAGCAGTACTTC
TRBD2 | TRBJ2-5 | - | TRBV7-2 | CASSLLGTSGLGAQYF | TGTGCCAGCAGCTTGTTGGGGACTAGCGGGTTAGGGGCCCAGTACTTC
TRBD1 | TRBJ1-2 | few | TRBV27 | CASSTTGTGLNYGYTF | TGTGCCAGCAGTACGACGGGGACAGGGCTTAACTATGGCTACACCTTC
- | TRBJ2-5 | - | TRBV20-1 | CSARGDLEAQYF | TGCAGTGCTAGGGGTGATCTCGAGGCCCAGTACTTC
- | TRBJ2-2 | - | TRBV5-1 | CASSFDSPNTGELFF | TGCGCCAGCAGCTTCGACAGCCCGAACACCGGGGAGCTGTTTTTT
- | TRBJ1-5 | once | TRBV19 | CASSTITGNYGSNQPQHF | TGTGCCAGTAGTACGATAACAGGGAATTATGGGAGCAATCAGCCCCAGCATTTT
TRBD1 | TRBJ2-7 | - | TRBV7-6 | CASSLGIRDRFSEQYF | TGTGCCAGCAGCTTAGGGATCCGGGACAGGTTTTCGGAGCAGTACTTC
- | TRBJ1-5 | - | TRBV15 | CATGEWGGGQPQHF | TGTGCCACCGGAGAGTGGGGGGGAGGTCAGCCCCAGCATTTT
TRBD1 | TRBJ1-2 | few | TRBV5-1 | CASSFTGGANYGYTF | TGCGCCAGCAGCTTTACAGGGGGCGCTAACTATGGCTACACCTTC
TRBD1 | TRBJ2-7 | few | TRBV7-9 | CATRTRDREGEQYF | TGTGCCACAAGAACCCGGGACAGGGAAGGCGAGCAGTACTTC
- | TRBJ2-7 | - | TRBV20-1 | CSARVGARRYEQYF | TGCAGTGCTAGAGTAGGGGCAAGAAGGTACGAGCAGTACTTC
TRBD2 | TRBJ2-6 | - | TRBV10-3 | CAISSEAGGPGGANVLTF | TGTGCCATCAGCTCCGAGGCGGGAGGGCCGGGAGGGGCCAACGTCCTGACTTTC
TRBD1 | TRBJ1-5 | - | TRBV19 | CASSMGTGGRQPQHF | TGTGCCAGTAGTATGGGGACAGGGGGTCGTCAGCCCCAGCATTTT
- | TRBJ1-6 | once | TRBV11-2 | CASSIMRNSPLHF | TGTGCCAGCAGTATCATGAGGAATTCACCCCTCCACTTT
- | TRBJ2-1 | once | TRBV10-3 | CAAREEGSYNEQFF | TGTGCCGCTCGGGAAGAGGGATCCTACAATGAGCAGTTCTTC
- | TRBJ2-1 | - | TRBV6-2/TRBV6-3 | CASSYSSRYEQFF | TGTGCCAGCAGTTACTCTTCGAGGTATGAGCAGTTCTTC
- | TRBJ1-1 | few | TRBV27 | CASSLAGLPGEAFF | TGTGCCAGCAGTTTAGCAGGACTGCCTGGTGAAGCTTTCTTT
- | TRBJ1-4 | few | TRBV7-9 | CASSLGGAGRKLFF | TGTGCCAGCAGCTTAGGCGGGGCGGGGAGAAAACTGTTTTTT
TRBD2 | TRBJ2-1 | - | TRBV24-1 | CASGGTSGREGWNEQFF | TGTGCCTCGGGCGGGACTAGCGGGAGAGAGGGCTGGAATGAGCAGTTCTTC
- | TRBJ1-5 | many | TRBV24-1 | CATSVGASNQPQHF | TGTGCCACCAGTGTAGGCGCTAGCAATCAGCCCCAGCATTTT
- | TRBJ1-4 | - | TRBV28 | CASSGPGLTFF | TGTGCCAGCAGTGGCCCCGGGCTAACGTTTTTT
TRBD2 | TRBJ2-3 | - | TRBV20-1 | CSAMLAGSTDTQYF | TGCAGTGCTATGCTAGCGGGTAGCACAGATACGCAGTATTTT
- | TRBJ2-7 | few | TRBV12-3/TRBV12-4 | CASSLGQGPDEQYF | TGTGCCAGCAGTTTAGGCCAGGGACCGGACGAGCAGTACTTC
TRBD1 | TRBJ1-1 | few | TRBV29-1 | CSVRDRVNTEAFF | TGCAGCGTTAGAGACAGGGTGAACACTGAAGCTTTCTTT
- | TRBJ1-5 | - | TRBV18 | CASSPPGQPQHF | TGTGCCAGCTCACCACCAGGGCAGCCCCAGCATTTT
- | TRBJ1-4 | few | TRBV20-1 | CSARSAYPEKLFF | TGCAGTGCTAGATCAGCCTATCCTGAAAAACTGTTTTTT
- | TRBJ1-2 | - | TRBV6-5 | CASSYSRGDYGYTF | TGTGCCAGCAGTTACTCGCGAGGGGACTATGGCTACACCTTC